What follows describes a single T cell receptor beta chain. The antigen remains undetermined. A read error may produce the germline difference seen at one junction end. Germline lookup yields CDR1 SGHVS and CDR2 FNYEAQ. This CDR3 spans 16 amino acids. TCRdb keeps only in-frame clones here, not all; method: immunoSEQ multiplex PCR. This sample has about 98,000 clones, with approximately 85% found just once. This sample was taken from a study of graft-versus-host responses after intestinal transplantation. Overall study context: Recipients were given multivisceral, liver-intestinal, or isolated intestinal transplants. Points from the study as a whole: Recipient bone marrow held GvH clones, some seen earlier in ileum or blood.

The TCR was taken from a human patient who received an intestinal transplant, so some T cells may come from the graft donor. The V and J genes are TRBV7-6 and TRBJ2-5; possible D gene TRBD1, 7 bases. The input for sequencing was PBMCs, taken 255 days after intestinal transplant. In nucleotides, the CDR3 is TGTGCCAGCAGTCCTTGGGGCAGGGGGAGGCAAGAGGCCCAGTACTTC. This codes for CASSPWGRGRQEAQYF.